This passage covers 23 T cell receptor beta chains from one sample sequenced in a study of cytomegalovirus exposure and HLA in healthy donors listed by TCRdb under 2017. Libraries were built with the immunoSEQ multiplex PCR assay. For the multiplex PCR, a mixture combining 60 forward primers for TCR Vbeta segments and 13 reverse primers for TCR Jbeta segments was used. The source is immuneACCESS, and TCRdb retained only in-frame sequences with V and J called. Part of the clones is not carried over; for the studies checked, unresolved V genes explain less than half of this, and the remainder is unexplained. A total of roughly 180,000 clones appear in this sample, around 75% of them only once. The ten largest clonotypes hold approximately 2.4% of the sample. What was sequenced was PBMCs. The receptor set was obtained from a female donor in good health and CMV-seronegative.

This clone was detected a few times. The chain links TRBV5-1 to TRBJ2-7; 12 bases map to TRBD1. The CDR3 contains 17 residues. The J segment lost 5 bases and the V segment lost 6 bases, leaving 15 bases of the junction unmatched. Germline V gene data show CDR1 as SGHRS and CDR2 as YFSETQ. The chain's CDR3 is CASTPTPGQGALNEQYF. The DNA for the CDR3 is TGCGCCAGCACCCCGACCCCGGGACAGGGGGCACTAAACGAGCAGTACTTC.

This rearrangement joins TRBV7-9 to TRBJ2-7, with D perhaps TRBD2 (5 bases). The V end was cut by 5 bases, the J end by 5 bases, with 19 bases between. The CDR3 is made up of 15 amino acids. CDR1 is SEHNR, CDR2 FQNEAQ, per germline (reference sequence). CDR3 in amino acids: CASSPLGDYAHEQYF. The CDR3 nucleotides read TGTGCCAGCAGCCCCCTAGGAGACTACGCCCACGAGCAGTACTTC.

The V gene is TRBV6-1, the J gene TRBJ2-1, with 7 nucleotides matching TRBD1. The germline V gene encodes CDR1 MNHNS and CDR2 SASEGT. CDR3 length equals 14 residues. Trimming cost V 5 bases and J 3 bases; bases outside gene matches: 4. DNA of the CDR3: TGTGCCAGCAGTACCGGGACAGACTACAATGAGCAGTTCTTC. This translates into CASSTGTDYNEQFF.

The V and J genes are TRBV5-1 and TRBJ1-1, with TRBD1 matching 8 bases. This CDR3 has 13 amino acids. Germline CDR1 SGHRS, CDR2 YFSETQ. V lost 5 bases and J lost 2; bases outside the gene matches: 2. CDR3 protein: CASRTGVNTEAFF. CDR3 DNA sequence: TGCGCCAGCAGGACAGGGGTAAACACTGAAGCTTTCTTT.

The rearrangement uses TRBV7-6 and TRBJ2-5; D is possibly TRBD2 (6 bases). The J call may be faulty, since TRBJ2-7 better matches the DNA end. The CDR3 totals 14 residues. Germline lookup yields CDR1 SGHVS and CDR2 FNYEAQ. This chain's CDR3 is CASSLAGGSDEQYF. DNA for the CDR3: TGTGCCAGCAGCTTAGCTGGGGGGTCCGACGAGCAGTACTTC.

The chain employs TRBV5-4 and TRBJ2-5, with a weak D call TRBD2 (6 bases). Germline V CDR1 and CDR2: SGHNT, YYREEE (reference sequence). Deletions cut 1 base from V and 5 bases from J, with 9 bases between. The CDR3 length is 13 residues. The CDR3 DNA is TGTGCCAGCAGCTTGAGGGAGGACGAGACCCAGTACTTC. This gives the protein CASSLREDETQYF.

This clone was recorded a few times. This chain uses TRBV27 with TRBJ2-7, with TRBD1 matching 8 bases. In germline, CDR1 is MNHEY, CDR2 SMNVEV (reference sequence). The CDR3 totals 16 residues. J lost 1 base, V lost 2 bases, and 7 bases had no gene match. The CDR3 region is CASSLPGTGTSYEQYF. The CDR3 bases are TGTGCCAGCAGTTTACCCGGGACAGGAACGTCCTACGAGCAGTACTTC.

This clone is a singleton in its sample. The rearrangement uses TRBV7-9 and TRBJ2-5, with 10 bases lining up with TRBD2. V lost 7 bases to trimming and J lost 2 bases; unmatched junction nucleotides: 4. The CDR3 consists of 14 residues. In germline, CDR1 is SEHNR, CDR2 FQNEAQ (reference sequence). The chain's CDR3 is CASTEAGGQETQYF. The CDR3 region has the DNA TGTGCCAGCACGGAAGCGGGAGGGCAAGAGACCCAGTACTTC.

This clone appeared a few times. The chain links TRBV28 to TRBJ2-1; 8 bases are shared with TRBD2. The J segment lost 10 bases and the V segment lost 7 bases, leaving 12 bases of the junction unmatched. CDR3 length equals 14 residues. CDR1 MDHEN and CDR2 SYDVKM come from the germline V gene. The CDR3 DNA reads TGTGCCAGCAAGGCGGGAGGCCCCCGGGTGGAGCAGTTCTTC. Translating gives CASKAGGPRVEQFF.

The gene calls are TRBV30 and TRBJ1-1; 7 positions agree with TRBD1. The V gene end was trimmed by 4 bases and the J gene end by 1 base; junction bases not matched to a gene: 3. The CDR3 runs 13 residues. The V gene's germline CDR1 is GTSNPN and CDR2 SVGIG (reference sequence). The CDR3: CAWTQGGNTEAFF. The CDR3 bases are TGTGCCTGGACCCAGGGGGGGAACACTGAAGCTTTCTTT.

CDR3 nucleotide sequence: TGTGCCAGCACTGGACACGGGACAGGGGGGCCGAACACCGGGGAGCTGTTTTTT. Amino acid sequence: CASTGHGTGGPNTGELFF. The V gene is TRBV2, the J gene TRBJ2-2; TRBD1 agrees at 11 bases. Germline V gene sequence: CDR1 SNHLY, CDR2 FYNNEI. Trimming took 7 bases from V and 0 from J; bases not matched to a gene: 10. This CDR3 is 18 amino acids long. The entire variable domain, with the rest obtained from reference TRBV2 and TRBJ2-2, is as follows: EPEVTQTPSHQVTQMGQEVILRCVPISNHLYFYWYRQILGQKVEFLVSFYNNEISEKSEIFDDQFSVERPDGSNFTLKIRSTKLEDSAMYFCASTGHGTGGPNTGELFFGEGSRLTVL.

The CDR3 DNA reads as TGCGCCAGCAGCTTGGGGGGGACAGCCTACAATGAGCAGTTCTTC. Its protein is CASSLGGTAYNEQFF. The chain combines TRBV5-1 with TRBJ2-1; 7 positions match TRBD1. CDR3 length equals 15 residues. V lost 0 bases and J lost 2; bases outside the gene matches: 2. Germline V gives CDR1 SGHRS, CDR2 YFSETQ.

The count of this clone is one. V usage is TRBV4-3 and J usage is TRBJ1-6, with 8 bases fitting TRBD1. Germline V gene lookup returns CDR1 LGHNA and CDR2 YSLEER. CDR3 length: 15 amino acids. Trimming at V came to 2 bases and at J to 7 bases, leaving 4 bases not matched to a gene. CDR3 DNA: TGCGCCAGCAGCCAAATTGGACAGGGAAATTCACCCCTCCACTTT. Translation gives CASSQIGQGNSPLHF.

This rearrangement joins TRBV2 to TRBJ1-2, with 8 bases matching TRBD1. Germline V gene sequence: CDR1 SNHLY, CDR2 FYNNEI. J was trimmed by 0 bases and V by 5 bases; bases with no gene match: 5. The CDR3 runs 15 residues. The CDR3 is CASSYGQGANYGYTF. The CDR3 DNA follows: TGTGCCAGCAGTTACGGACAGGGAGCTAACTATGGCTACACCTTC.

The chain links TRBV18 to TRBJ1-5; D call uncertain. The CDR3 spans 14 residues. V shed 3 bases and J shed 7 bases, with 13 bases lying between them. Germline V gene data show CDR1 as KGHSH and CDR2 as LQKENI. The CDR3, as DNA: TGTGCCAGCTCACCGAACCGAGGGATCCAGCCCCAGCATTTT. It is translated as CASSPNRGIQPQHF.

The chain links TRBV5-1 to TRBJ2-7, with D possibly matching TRBD2 (7 bases). Trimming took 0 bases from V and 7 from J, leaving 11 bases between them. The CDR3 runs 13 residues. Germline V lookup: CDR1 SGHRS, CDR2 YFSETQ. The CDR3 DNA reads TGCGCCAGCAGCTTGGTAGGGGGGGAAGAGCAGTACTTC. It translates to CASSLVGGEEQYF.

This clone came up a few times. V gene TRBV6-4 combines with J gene TRBJ2-3; TRBD2 agrees at 15 bases. V trimming: 6 bases; J trimming: 4 bases; junction bases outside the gene matches: 14. Looked up from germline, CDR1 is MRHNA and CDR2 is SNTAGT. The CDR3 spans 19 residues. The CDR3 sequence: CASRPGLAGGPLVADTQYF. DNA of the CDR3: TGTGCCAGCAGACCTGGACTAGCGGGAGGGCCTCTCGTGGCAGATACGCAGTATTTT.

This clone was recorded a few times. This sequence joins TRBV7-6 and TRBJ1-5; D is undetermined. The CDR3 consists of 17 residues. Germline lookup yields CDR1 SGHVS and CDR2 FNYEAQ. V lost 1 base and J lost 1, with 14 bases in between. CDR3 coding DNA: TGTGCCAGCAGCTTAGGGGGAGGGCCCGGCAGCAATCAGCCCCAGCATTTT. Its protein product is CASSLGGGPGSNQPQHF.

This clone was detected only once. This chain uses TRBV5-6 with TRBJ2-3, with D uncertain. This CDR3 comprises 10 residues. Germline CDR1 is SGHDT and CDR2 is YYEEEE. The ends were cut back, 4 bases at V and 7 bases at J, with 4 bases in the middle. The chain's CDR3 is CASSPYTQYF. The CDR3, as DNA: TGTGCCAGCAGCCCTTATACGCAGTATTTT.

V gene TRBV4-2 combines with J gene TRBJ1-5; 9 nucleotides align to TRBD1. The CDR3 length is 19 residues. The V gene end was trimmed by 1 base and the J gene end by 7 bases; junction bases not matched to a gene: 17. Looked up from germline, CDR1 is LGHNA and CDR2 is YNFKEQ. The DNA for the CDR3 is TGTGCCAGCAGCCAAGTTGCAAATACCGGGACAGGGAGCCGGCAGCCCCAGCATTTT. Protein sequence: CASSQVANTGTGSRQPQHF.

The chain employs TRBV6-5 and TRBJ2-7; 9 bases are shared with TRBD1. The trim removed 5 bases at V and 6 bases at J, leaving 11 bases unmatched. The CDR3 covers 15 residues. The V gene's germline CDR1 is MNHEY and CDR2 SVGAGI. CDR3: CASSIPGQGLREQYF. CDR3 nucleotides: TGTGCCAGCAGTATCCCGGGACAGGGTCTCCGCGAGCAGTACTTC.

The chain combines TRBV4-3 with TRBJ2-1; the D gene is possibly TRBD1 (5 bases). This CDR3 spans 14 amino acids. Germline V lookup: CDR1 LGHNA, CDR2 YSLEER. V shed 1 base and J shed 10 bases, with 14 bases lying between them. CDR3 DNA sequence: TGCGCCAGCAGCCAAGGGGGTTTGGGGCGGGAGCAGTTCTTC. Amino acids: CASSQGGLGREQFF.

This chain links TRBV15 with TRBJ1-5; D gene unclear. Germline-derived CDR1 and CDR2 are LNHNV and YYDKDF (reference sequence). The CDR3 has 14 residues. V lost 0 bases, J lost 7 bases, and 10 bases lay in between. CDR3 sequence: CATSRDLERQPQHF. The DNA of the CDR3 is TGTGCCACCAGCAGAGATCTGGAGCGACAGCCCCAGCATTTT.